This TCR beta chain was captured by sequencing in a study of memory CD4+ T cells and cytomegalovirus serostatus. Study-wide results and limits: About 40% of the roughly 150 known CMV-associated TCRbeta sequences appeared in CD4+ memory.

Some clones are missing from TCRdb's copy, which holds only in-frame ones; the method was immunoSEQ multiplex PCR. Here the sample spans tens of thousands of clones, over 70% being singletons. The sort gate was single viable CD3+CD4+CD8-CD45RO+ cells for memory CD4+ T cells. Of note for this clone: Antigen specificity is unknown.

CDR1 and CDR2 from the germline V gene are SQVTM and ANQGSEA. The CDR3 length is 14 residues. Deletions cut 7 bases from V and 6 bases from J, with 21 bases between. The V call is TRBV29-1, the J call TRBJ1-2, with D possibly being TRBD1 (5 bases). This sequence was found in an adult in good health and CMV-seronegative. The source material was memory CD4+ T cells from blood. This CDR3 reads CSAGDRGRNDGYTF. The CDR3, as DNA: TGCAGCGCCGGGGACCGGGGCCGGAACGATGGCTACACCTTC.